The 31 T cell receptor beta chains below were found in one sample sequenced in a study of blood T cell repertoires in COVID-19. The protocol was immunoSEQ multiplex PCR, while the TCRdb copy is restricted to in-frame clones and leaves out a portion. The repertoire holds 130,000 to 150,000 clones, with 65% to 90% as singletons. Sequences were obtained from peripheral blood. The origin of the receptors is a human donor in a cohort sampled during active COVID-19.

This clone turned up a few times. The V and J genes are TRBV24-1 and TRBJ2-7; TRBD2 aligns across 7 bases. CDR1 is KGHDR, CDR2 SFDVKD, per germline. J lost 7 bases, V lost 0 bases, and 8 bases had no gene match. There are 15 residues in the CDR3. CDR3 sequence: CATSDLGSGREEQYF. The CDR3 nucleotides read TGTGCCACCAGTGATTTGGGGTCAGGGAGGGAAGAGCAGTACTTC.

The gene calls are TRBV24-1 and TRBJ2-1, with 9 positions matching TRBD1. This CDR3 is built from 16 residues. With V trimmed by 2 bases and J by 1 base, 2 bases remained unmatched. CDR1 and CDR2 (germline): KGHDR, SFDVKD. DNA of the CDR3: TGTGCCACCAGTGATTCGGACAGGGGATCCTACAATGAGCAGTTCTTC. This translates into CATSDSDRGSYNEQFF.

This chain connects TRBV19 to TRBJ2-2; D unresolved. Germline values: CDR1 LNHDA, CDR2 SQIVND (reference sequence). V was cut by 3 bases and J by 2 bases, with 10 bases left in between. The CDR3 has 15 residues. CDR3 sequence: CASSIVIVNTGELFF. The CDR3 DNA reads TGTGCCAGTAGTATCGTAATAGTTAACACCGGGGAGCTGTTTTTT.

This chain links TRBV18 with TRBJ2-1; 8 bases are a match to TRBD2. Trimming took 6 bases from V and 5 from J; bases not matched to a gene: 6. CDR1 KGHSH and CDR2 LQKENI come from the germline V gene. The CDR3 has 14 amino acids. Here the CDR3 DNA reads TGTGCCAGCTCCCCGGGACTAGTTGACAATGAGCAGTTCTTC. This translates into CASSPGLVDNEQFF.

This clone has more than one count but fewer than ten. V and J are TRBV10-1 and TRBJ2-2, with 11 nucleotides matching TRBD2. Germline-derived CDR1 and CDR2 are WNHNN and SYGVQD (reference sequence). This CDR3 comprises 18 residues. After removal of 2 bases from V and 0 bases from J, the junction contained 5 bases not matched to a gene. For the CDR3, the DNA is TGCGCCAGCAGTGAGGAGGGGACTAGCGGTCCGAACACCGGGGAGCTGTTTTTT. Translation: CASSEEGTSGPNTGELFF.

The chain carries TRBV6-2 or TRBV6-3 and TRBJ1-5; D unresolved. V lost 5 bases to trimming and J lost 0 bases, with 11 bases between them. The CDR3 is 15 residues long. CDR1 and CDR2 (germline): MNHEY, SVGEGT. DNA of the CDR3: TGTGCCAGCAGTCCCGGCGGTCGTAGCAATCAGCCCCAGCATTTT. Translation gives CASSPGGRSNQPQHF.

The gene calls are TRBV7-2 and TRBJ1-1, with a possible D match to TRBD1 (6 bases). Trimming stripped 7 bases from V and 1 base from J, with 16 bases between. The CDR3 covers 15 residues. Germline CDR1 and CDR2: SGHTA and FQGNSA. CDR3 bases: TGTGCCAGCAACCGCCCCACAGGGCCGAACACTGAAGCTTTCTTT. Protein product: CASNRPTGPNTEAFF.

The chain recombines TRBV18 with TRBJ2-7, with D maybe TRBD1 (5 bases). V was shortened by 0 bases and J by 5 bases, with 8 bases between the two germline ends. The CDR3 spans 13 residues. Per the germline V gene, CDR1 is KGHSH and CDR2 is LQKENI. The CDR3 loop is CASSPPGRDEQYF. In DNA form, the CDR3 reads TGTGCCAGCTCACCACCGGGCAGGGACGAGCAGTACTTC.

CDR3 nucleotide sequence: TGTGCTAGTGCCCGACAGGGTGGCGACACTGAAGCTTTCTTT. This translates into CASARQGGDTEAFF. This chain links TRBV12-5 with TRBJ1-1; 7 bases map to TRBD1. There are 14 residues in the CDR3. J gave up 3 bases and V 7 bases, and 8 bases lay outside the gene matches. Germline loops: CDR1 LGHNT, CDR2 FRNRAP.

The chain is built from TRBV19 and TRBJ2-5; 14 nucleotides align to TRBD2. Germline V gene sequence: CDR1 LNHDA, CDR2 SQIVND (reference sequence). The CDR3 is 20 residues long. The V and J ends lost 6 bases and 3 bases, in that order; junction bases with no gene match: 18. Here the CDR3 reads CASRAGGPGLAGAQKETQYF. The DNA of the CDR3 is TGTGCCAGTAGGGCCGGGGGACCGGGACTAGCGGGAGCACAGAAAGAGACCCAGTACTTC.

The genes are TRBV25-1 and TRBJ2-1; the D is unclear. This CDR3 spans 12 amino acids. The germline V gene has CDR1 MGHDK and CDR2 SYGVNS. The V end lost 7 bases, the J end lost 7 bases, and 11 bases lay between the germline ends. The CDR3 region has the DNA TGTGCCAGCAAAGAGTTCGTTAATGAGCAGTTCTTC. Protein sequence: CASKEFVNEQFF.

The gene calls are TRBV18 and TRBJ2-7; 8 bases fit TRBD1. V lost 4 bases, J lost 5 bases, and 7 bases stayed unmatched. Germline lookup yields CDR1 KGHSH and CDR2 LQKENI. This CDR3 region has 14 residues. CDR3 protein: CASSHGTGINEQYF. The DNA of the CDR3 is TGTGCCAGCTCACACGGGACAGGTATCAACGAGCAGTACTTC.

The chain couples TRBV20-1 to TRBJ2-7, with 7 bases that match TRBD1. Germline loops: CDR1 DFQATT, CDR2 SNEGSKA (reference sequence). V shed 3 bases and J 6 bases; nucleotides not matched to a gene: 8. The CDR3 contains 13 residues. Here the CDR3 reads CSASFDREGEQYF. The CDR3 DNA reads TGCAGTGCTAGTTTCGACAGGGAAGGCGAGCAGTACTTC.

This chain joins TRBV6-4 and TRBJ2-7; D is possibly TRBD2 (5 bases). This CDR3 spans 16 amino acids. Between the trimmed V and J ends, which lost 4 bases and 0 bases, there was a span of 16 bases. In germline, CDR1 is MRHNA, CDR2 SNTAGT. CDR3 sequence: CASSVEAGLSSYEQYF. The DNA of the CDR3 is TGTGCCAGCAGTGTGGAGGCGGGTTTGAGCTCCTACGAGCAGTACTTC.

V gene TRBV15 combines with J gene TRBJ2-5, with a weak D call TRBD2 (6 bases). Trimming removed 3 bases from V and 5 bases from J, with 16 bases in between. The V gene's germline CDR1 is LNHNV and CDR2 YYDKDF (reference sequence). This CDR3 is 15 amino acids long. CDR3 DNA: TGTGCCACCAGCAGTGACCGAGCGGGTGAGGAGACCCAGTACTTC. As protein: CATSSDRAGEETQYF.

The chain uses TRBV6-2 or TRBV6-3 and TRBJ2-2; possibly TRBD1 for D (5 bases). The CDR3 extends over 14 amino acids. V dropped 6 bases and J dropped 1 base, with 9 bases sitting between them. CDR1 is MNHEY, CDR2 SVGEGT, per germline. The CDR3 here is CASSVQGNTGELFF. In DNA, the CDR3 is TGTGCCAGCAGCGTTCAGGGGAACACCGGGGAGCTGTTTTTT.

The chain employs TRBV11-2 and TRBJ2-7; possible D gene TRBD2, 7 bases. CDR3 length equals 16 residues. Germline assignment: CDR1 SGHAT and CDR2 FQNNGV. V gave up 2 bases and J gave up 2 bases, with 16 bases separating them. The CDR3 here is CASSLLWGGQTYEQYF. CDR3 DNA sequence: TGTGCCAGCAGCTTACTCTGGGGGGGACAAACCTACGAGCAGTACTTC.

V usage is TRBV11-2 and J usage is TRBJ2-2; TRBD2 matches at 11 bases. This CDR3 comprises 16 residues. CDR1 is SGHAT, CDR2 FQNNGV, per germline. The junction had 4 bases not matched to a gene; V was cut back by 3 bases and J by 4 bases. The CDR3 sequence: CASSFGLAGGTGELFF. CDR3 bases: TGTGCCAGCAGCTTCGGGCTAGCGGGAGGCACCGGGGAGCTGTTTTTT.

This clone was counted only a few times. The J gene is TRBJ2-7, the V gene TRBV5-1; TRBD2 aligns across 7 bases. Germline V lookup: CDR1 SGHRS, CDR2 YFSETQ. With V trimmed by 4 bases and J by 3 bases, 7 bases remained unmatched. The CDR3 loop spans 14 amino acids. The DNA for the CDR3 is TGCGCCAGCAGCCAGTCGGGACTAAACTACGAGCAGTACTTC. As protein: CASSQSGLNYEQYF.

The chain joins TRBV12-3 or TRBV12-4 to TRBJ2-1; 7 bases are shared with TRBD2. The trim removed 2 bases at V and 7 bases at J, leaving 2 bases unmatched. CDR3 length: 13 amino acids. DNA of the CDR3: TGTGCCAGCAGTTTACTTAGCGGGAATGAGCAGTTCTTC. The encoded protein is CASSLLSGNEQFF.

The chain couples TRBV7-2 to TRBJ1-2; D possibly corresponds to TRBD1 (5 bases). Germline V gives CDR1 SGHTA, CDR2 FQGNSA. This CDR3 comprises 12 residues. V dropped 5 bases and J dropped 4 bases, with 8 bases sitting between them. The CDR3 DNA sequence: TGTGCCAGCAGCCAGCAGGGCTATGGCTACACCTTC. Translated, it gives CASSQQGYGYTF.

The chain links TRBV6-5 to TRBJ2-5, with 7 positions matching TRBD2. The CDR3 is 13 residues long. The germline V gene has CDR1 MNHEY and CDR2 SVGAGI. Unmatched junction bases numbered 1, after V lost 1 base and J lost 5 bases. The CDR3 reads CASSYWGGETQYF. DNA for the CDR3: TGTGCCAGCAGTTACTGGGGGGGTGAGACCCAGTACTTC.

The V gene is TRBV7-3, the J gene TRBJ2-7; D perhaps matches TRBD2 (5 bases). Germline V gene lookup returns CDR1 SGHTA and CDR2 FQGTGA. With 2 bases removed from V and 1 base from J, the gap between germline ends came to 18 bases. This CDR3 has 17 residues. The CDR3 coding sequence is TGTGCCAGCAGCTTAGAGGGCCGGGGAGATCCGTCCTACGAGCAGTACTTC. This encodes CASSLEGRGDPSYEQYF.

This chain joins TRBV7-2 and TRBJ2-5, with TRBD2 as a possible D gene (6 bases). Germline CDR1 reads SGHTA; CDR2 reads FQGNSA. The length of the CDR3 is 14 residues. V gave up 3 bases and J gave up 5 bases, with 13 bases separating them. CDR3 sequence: CASSFLGGRETQYF. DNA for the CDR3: TGTGCCAGCAGCTTCCTGGGTGGGAGGGAGACCCAGTACTTC.

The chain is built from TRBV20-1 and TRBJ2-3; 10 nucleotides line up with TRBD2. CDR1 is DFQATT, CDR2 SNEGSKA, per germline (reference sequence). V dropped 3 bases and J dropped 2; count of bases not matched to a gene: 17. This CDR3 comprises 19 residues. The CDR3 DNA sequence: TGCAGTGCTAGTCACCGACTGGGTAGCGGGAGGCTCTCCACAGATACGCAGTATTTT. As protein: CSASHRLGSGRLSTDTQYF.

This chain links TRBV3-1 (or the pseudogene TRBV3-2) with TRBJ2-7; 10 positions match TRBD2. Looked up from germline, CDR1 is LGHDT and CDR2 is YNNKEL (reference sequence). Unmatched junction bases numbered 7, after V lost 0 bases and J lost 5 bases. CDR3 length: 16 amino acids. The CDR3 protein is CASSQDRSGRAHEQYF. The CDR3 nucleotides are TGTGCCAGCAGCCAAGATCGAAGCGGGAGGGCCCACGAGCAGTACTTC.

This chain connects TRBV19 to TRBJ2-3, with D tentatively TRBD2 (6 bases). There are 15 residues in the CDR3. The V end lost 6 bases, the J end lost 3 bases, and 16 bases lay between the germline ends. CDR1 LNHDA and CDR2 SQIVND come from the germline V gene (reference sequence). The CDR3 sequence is CASRELASGTDTQYF. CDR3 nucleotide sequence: TGTGCCAGTAGAGAGCTAGCGTCGGGAACAGATACGCAGTATTTT.

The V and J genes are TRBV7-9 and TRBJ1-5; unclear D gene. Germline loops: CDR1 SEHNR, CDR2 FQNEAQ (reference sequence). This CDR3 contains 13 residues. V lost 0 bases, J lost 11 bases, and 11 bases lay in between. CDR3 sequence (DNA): TGTGCCAGCAGCTTAGCTCACGGTCATTCCCAGCATTTT. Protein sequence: CASSLAHGHSQHF.

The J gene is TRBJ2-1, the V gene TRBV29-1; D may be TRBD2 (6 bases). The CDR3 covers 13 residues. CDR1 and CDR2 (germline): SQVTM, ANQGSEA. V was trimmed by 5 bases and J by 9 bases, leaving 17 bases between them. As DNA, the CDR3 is TGCAGCGTTCCCAAATGGGGGGTCCCTGAGCAGTTCTTC. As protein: CSVPKWGVPEQFF.

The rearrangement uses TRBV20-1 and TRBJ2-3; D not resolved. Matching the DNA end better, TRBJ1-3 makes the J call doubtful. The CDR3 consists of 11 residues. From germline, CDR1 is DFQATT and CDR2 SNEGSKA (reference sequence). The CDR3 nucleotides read TGCAGTGCCGCCGGCCGCGCCGACATATATTTT. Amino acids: CSAAGRADIYF.

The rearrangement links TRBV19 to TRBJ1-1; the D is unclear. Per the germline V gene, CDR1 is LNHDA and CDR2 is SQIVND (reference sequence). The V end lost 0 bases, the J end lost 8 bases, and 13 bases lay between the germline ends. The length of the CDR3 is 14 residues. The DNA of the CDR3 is TGTGCCAGTAGTATAGATAGACAAGCCTCAGAAGCTTTCTTT. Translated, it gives CASSIDRQASEAFF.